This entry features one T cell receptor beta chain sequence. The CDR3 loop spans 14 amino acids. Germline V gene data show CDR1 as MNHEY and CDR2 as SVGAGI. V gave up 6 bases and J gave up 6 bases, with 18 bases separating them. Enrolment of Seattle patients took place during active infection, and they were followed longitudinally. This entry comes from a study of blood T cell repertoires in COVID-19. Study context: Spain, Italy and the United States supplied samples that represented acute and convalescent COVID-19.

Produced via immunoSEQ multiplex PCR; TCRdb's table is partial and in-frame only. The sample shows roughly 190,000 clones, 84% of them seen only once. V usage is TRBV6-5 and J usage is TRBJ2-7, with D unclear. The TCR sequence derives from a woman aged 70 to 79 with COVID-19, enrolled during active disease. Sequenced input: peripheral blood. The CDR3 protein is CASRVKAAFGEQYV. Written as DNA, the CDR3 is TGTGCCAGCAGGGTCAAGGCGGCCTTTGGCGAGCAGTACGTC.